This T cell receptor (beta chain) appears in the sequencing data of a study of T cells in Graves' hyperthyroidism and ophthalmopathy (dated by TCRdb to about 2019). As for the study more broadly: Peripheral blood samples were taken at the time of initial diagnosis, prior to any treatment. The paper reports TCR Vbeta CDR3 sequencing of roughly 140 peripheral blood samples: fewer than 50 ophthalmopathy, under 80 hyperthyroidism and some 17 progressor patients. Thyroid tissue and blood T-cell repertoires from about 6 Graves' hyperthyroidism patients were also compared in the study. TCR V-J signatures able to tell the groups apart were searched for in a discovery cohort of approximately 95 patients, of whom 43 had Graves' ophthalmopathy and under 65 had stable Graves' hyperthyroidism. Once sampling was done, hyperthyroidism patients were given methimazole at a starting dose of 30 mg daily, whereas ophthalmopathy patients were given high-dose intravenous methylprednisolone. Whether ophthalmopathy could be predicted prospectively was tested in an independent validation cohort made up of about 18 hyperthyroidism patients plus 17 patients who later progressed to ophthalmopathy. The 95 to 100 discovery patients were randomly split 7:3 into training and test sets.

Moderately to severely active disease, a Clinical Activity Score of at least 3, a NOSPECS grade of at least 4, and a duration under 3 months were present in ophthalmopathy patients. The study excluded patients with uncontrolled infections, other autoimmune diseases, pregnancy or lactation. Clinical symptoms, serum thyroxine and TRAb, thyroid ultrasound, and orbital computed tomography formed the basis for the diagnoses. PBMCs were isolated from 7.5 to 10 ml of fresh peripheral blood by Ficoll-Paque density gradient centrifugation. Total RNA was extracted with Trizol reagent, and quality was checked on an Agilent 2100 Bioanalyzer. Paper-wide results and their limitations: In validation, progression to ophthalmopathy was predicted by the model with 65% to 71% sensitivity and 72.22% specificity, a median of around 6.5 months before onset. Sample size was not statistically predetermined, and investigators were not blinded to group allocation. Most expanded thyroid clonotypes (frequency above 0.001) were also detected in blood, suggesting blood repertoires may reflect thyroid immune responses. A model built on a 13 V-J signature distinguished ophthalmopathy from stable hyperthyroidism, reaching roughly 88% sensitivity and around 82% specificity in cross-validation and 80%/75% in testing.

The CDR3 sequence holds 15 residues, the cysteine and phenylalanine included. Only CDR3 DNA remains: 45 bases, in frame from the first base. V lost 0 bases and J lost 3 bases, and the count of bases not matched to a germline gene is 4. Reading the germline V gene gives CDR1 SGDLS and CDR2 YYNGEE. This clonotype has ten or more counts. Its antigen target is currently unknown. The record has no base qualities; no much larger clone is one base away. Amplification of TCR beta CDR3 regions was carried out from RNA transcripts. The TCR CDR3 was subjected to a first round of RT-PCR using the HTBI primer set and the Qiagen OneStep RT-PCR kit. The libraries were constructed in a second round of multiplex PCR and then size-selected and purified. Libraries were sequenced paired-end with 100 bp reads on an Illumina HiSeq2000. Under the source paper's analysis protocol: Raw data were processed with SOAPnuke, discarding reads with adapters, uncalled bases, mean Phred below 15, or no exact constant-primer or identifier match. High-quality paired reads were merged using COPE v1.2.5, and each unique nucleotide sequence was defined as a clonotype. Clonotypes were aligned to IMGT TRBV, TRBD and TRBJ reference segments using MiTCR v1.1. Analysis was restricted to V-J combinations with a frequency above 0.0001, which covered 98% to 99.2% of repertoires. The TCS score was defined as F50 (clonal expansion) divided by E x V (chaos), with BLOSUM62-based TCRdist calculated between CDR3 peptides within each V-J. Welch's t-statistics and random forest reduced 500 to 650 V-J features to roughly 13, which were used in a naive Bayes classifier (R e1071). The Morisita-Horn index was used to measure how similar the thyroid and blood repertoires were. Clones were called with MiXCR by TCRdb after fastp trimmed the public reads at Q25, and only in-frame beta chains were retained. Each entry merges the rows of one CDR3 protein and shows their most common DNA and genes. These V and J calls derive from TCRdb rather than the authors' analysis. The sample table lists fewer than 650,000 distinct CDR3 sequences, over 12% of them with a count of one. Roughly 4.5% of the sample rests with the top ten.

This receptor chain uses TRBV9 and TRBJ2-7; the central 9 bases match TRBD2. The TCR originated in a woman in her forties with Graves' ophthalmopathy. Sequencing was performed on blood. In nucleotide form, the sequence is TGTGCCAGCAGCGTAGACTGGCGGGAGGGCTACGAGCAGTACTTC. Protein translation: CASSVDWREGYEQYF.